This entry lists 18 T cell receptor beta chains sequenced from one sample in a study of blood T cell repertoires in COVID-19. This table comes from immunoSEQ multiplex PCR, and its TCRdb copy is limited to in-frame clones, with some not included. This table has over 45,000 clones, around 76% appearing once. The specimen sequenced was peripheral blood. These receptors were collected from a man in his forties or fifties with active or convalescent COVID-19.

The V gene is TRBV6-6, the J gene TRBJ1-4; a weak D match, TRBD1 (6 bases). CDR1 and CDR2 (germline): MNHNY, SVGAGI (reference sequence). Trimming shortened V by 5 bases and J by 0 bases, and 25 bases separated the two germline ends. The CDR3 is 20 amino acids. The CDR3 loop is CASSPRGRGARDATNEKLFF. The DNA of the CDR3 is TGTGCCAGCAGTCCACGAGGCCGGGGGGCGCGGGACGCAACTAATGAAAAACTGTTTTTT.

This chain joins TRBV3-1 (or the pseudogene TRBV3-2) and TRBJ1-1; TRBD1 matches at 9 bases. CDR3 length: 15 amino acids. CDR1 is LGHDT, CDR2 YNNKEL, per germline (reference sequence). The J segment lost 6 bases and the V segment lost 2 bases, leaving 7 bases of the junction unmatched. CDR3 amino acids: CASSQRTGVGSEAFF. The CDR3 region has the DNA TGTGCCAGCAGCCAAAGGACAGGGGTGGGTTCTGAAGCTTTCTTT.

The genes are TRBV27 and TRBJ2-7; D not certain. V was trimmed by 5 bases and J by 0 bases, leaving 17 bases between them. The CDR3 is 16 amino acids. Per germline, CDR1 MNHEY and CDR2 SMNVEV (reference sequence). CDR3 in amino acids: CASSPAIGGSSYEQYF. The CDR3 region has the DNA TGTGCCAGCAGTCCCGCCATAGGCGGTAGCTCCTACGAGCAGTACTTC.

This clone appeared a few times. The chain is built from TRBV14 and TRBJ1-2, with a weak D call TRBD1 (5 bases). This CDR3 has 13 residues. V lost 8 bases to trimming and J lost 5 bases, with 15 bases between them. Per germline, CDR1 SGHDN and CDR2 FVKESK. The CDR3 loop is CASAPTQGYGYTF. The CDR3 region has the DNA TGTGCCAGCGCCCCTACCCAGGGATATGGCTACACCTTC.

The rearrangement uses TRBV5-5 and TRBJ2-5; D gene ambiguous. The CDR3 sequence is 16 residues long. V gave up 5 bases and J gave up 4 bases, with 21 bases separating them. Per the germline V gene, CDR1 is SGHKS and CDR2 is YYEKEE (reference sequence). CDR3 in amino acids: CASRLYRVQSGETQYF. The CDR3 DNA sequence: TGTGCCAGCAGACTCTACCGGGTTCAGTCGGGAGAGACCCAGTACTTC. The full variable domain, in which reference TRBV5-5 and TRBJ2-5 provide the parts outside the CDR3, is DAGVTQSPTHLIKTRGQQVTLRCSPISGHKSVSWYQQVLGQGPQFIFQYYEKEERGRGNFPDRFSARQFPNYSSELNVNALLLGDSALYLCASRLYRVQSGETQYFGPGTRLLVL.

The CDR3 DNA reads TGTGCCAGCACCCGGGGAGGTAGCAAAGGGGAGACCCAGTACTTC. The encoded protein is CASTRGGSKGETQYF. The V call is TRBV9, the J call TRBJ2-5; possibly TRBD2 for D (6 bases). The CDR3 loop spans 15 amino acids. V lost 6 bases and J lost 5, with 20 bases in between. Germline values: CDR1 SGDLS, CDR2 YYNGEE. The whole variable domain, remainder taken from reference TRBV9 and TRBJ2-5, is DSGVTQTPKHLITATGQRVTLRCSPRSGDLSVYWYQQSLDQGLQFLIQYYNGEERAKGNILERFSAQQFPDLHSELNLSSLELGDSALYFCASTRGGSKGETQYFGPGTRLLVL.

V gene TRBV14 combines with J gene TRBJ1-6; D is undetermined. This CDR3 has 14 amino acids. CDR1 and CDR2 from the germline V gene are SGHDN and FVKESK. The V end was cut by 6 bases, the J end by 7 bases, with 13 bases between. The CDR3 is CASRLSRRNSPLHF. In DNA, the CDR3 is TGTGCCAGCAGACTATCCCGGCGGAATTCACCCCTCCACTTT.

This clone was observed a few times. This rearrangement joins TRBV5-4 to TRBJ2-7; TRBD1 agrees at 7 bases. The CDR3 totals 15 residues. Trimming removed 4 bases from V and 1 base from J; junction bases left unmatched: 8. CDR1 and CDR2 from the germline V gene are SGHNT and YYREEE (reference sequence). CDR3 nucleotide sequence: TGTGCCAGCAGCGTCCGGGACAGTTATTCCTACGAGCAGTACTTC. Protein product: CASSVRDSYSYEQYF.

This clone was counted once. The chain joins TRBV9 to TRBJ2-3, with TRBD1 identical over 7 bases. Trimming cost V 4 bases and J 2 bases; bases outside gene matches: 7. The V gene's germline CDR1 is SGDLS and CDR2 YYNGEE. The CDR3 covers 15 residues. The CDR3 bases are TGTGCCAGCAGCACCAGGGGGATGTTCACAGATACGCAGTATTTT. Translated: CASSTRGMFTDTQYF.

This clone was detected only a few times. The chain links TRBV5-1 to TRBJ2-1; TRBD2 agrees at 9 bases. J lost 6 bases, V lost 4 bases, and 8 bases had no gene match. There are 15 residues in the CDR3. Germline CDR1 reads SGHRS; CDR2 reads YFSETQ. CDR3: CASSLRGGGINEQFF. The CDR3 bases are TGCGCCAGCAGCCTACGCGGGGGGGGCATCAATGAGCAGTTCTTC.

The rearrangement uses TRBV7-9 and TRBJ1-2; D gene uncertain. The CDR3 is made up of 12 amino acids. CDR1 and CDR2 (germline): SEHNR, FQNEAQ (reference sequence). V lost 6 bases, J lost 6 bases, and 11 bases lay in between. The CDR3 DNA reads TGTGCCAGCAGTCGGGGTTTAAATGGCTACACCTTC. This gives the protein CASSRGLNGYTF.

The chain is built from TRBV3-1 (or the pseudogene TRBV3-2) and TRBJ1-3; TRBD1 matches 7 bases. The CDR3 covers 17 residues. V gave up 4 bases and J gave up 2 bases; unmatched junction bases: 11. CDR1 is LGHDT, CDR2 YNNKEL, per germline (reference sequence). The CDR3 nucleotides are TGTGCCAGCAGCCCCCTATTACCGACAGGGACTGGAAACACCATATATTTT. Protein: CASSPLLPTGTGNTIYF.

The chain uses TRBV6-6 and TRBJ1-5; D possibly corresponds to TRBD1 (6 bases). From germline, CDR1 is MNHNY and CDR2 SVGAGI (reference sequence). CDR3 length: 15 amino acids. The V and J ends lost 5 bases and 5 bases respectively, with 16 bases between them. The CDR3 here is CASSLNRADDQPQHF. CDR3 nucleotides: TGTGCCAGCAGTCTCAACAGGGCTGACGATCAGCCCCAGCATTTT.

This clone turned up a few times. In DNA form, the CDR3 reads TGTGCCAGCAGCTTAGTTCCAGAAGACACTGAAGCTTTCTTT. This codes for CASSLVPEDTEAFF. The gene calls are TRBV7-9 and TRBJ1-1; D is unclear. This CDR3 is 14 amino acids long. Trimming pared 1 base from V and 3 bases from J, leaving 9 bases between. From germline, CDR1 is SEHNR and CDR2 FQNEAQ (reference sequence).

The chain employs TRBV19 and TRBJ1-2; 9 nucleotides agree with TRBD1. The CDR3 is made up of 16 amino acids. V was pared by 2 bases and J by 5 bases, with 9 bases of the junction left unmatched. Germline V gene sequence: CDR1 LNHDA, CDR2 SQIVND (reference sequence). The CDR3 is CASSISTRQGEYGYTF. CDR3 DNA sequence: TGTGCCAGTAGTATATCCACCCGACAGGGGGAGTATGGCTACACCTTC.

The CDR3 is CASSGTAGDTQYF. CDR3 sequence (DNA): TGTGCCAGCAGTGGTACAGCTGGAGATACGCAGTATTTT. The chain uses TRBV12-3 or TRBV12-4 and TRBJ2-3, with unresolved D. Trimming removed 5 bases at V and 5 bases at J, with 11 bases between. The CDR3 runs to 13 residues.

CDR3 sequence: CASSLAGGRIDTQYF. CDR3 bases: TGTGCCAGCAGCCTCGCGGGAGGGCGGATAGATACGCAGTATTTT. The chain has TRBV9 and TRBJ2-3, with 9 bases aligning to TRBD2. Germline-derived CDR1 and CDR2 are SGDLS and YYNGEE. V lost 4 bases to trimming and J lost 5 bases; unmatched junction nucleotides: 8. The CDR3 is made up of 15 amino acids.

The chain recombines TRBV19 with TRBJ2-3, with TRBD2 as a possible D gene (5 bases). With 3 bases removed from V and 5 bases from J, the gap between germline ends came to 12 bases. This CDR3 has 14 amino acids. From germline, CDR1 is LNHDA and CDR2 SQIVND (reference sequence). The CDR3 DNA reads TGTGCCAGTAGTATGACTACATTACAAGATACGCAGTATTTT. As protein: CASSMTTLQDTQYF.